This TCR beta chain appears in the sequencing data of a study of cytomegalovirus exposure and HLA in healthy donors. This PCR relied on a set of 60 Vbeta primers and 13 Jbeta primers. Only in-frame clones appear in the TCRdb table, and some are missing; sequencing was by immunoSEQ multiplex PCR. The sample has under 100,000 clones. The CDR3 extends over 13 amino acids. Germline loops: CDR1 SGHKS, CDR2 YYEKEE (reference sequence). Trimming removed 1 base at V and 5 bases at J, with 7 bases between. The specimen was PBMCs. This TCR derives from a man in his thirties or forties in good health and CMV-seronegative. The genes are TRBV5-5 and TRBJ1-5; D is ambiguous. The CDR3 bases are TGTGCCAGCAGCTTGCAAGGAGATCAGCCCCAGCATTTT. This encodes CASSLQGDQPQHF.